These 28 T cell receptor beta chains were all obtained from the same sample, sequenced in a study of cytomegalovirus exposure and HLA in healthy donors. Vbeta (60) and Jbeta (13) primers were used in the PCR. Sequenced by immunoSEQ multiplex PCR; TCRdb stores in-frame clones only, minus some. Of under 200,000 clones in the sample, 77% were seen once. The material sequenced was PBMCs. These receptors came from a man over 45 in good health and CMV-seropositive.

The table lists this clone with a few counts. The chain links TRBV11-2 to TRBJ2-1, with 9 positions matching TRBD2. CDR3 length equals 18 residues. Germline loops: CDR1 SGHAT, CDR2 FQNNGV. V gave up 1 base and J gave up 4 bases; unmatched junction bases: 11. The CDR3 sequence is CASSLVGLAGLGYNEQFF. The CDR3 nucleotides read TGTGCCAGCAGCTTAGTGGGTCTAGCGGGACTAGGATACAATGAGCAGTTCTTC.

V and J are TRBV6-4 and TRBJ2-7, with TRBD2 as a possible D gene (7 bases). CDR1 and CDR2 (germline): MRHNA, SNTAGT. This CDR3 spans 16 amino acids. The V and J ends lost 0 bases and 2 bases respectively, with 14 bases between them. The DNA for the CDR3 is TGTGCCAGCAGTGACTCGAGGGGGGGCCTAACCTACGAGCAGTACTTC. This codes for CASSDSRGGLTYEQYF.

The chain joins TRBV30 to TRBJ1-1; D call uncertain. Germline V CDR1 and CDR2: GTSNPN, SVGIG (reference sequence). V shed 3 bases and J shed 5 bases, with 16 bases lying between them. CDR3 length equals 14 residues. CDR3 DNA: TGTGCCTGGAGGAAAGGCGGGATAGGGACTGAAGCTTTCTTT. This gives the protein CAWRKGGIGTEAFF.

V gene TRBV5-6 combines with J gene TRBJ1-1; D gene uncertain. This CDR3 has 13 amino acids. Per germline, CDR1 SGHDT and CDR2 YYEEEE. Trimming took 0 bases from V and 4 from J, leaving 7 bases between them. The CDR3 DNA reads as TGTGCCAGCAGCTTGGGCAGACTCACTGAAGCTTTCTTT. Translating gives CASSLGRLTEAFF.

This clone was seen once. The chain carries TRBV9 and TRBJ2-1; TRBD2 aligns across 7 bases. The CDR3 contains 14 residues. Germline V gene data show CDR1 as SGDLS and CDR2 as YYNGEE. V lost 2 bases to trimming and J lost 3 bases; unmatched junction nucleotides: 2. CDR3 protein: CASSVLADYNEQFF. As DNA, the CDR3 is TGTGCCAGCAGCGTTCTAGCGGACTACAATGAGCAGTTCTTC.

The chain links TRBV10-1 to TRBJ1-2; no firm D call. In germline, CDR1 is WNHNN, CDR2 SYGVQD (reference sequence). This CDR3 has 18 amino acids. V lost 2 bases and J 9 bases, leaving 28 bases between the germline ends. CDR3 DNA sequence: TGCGCCAGCAGTGAGCCTTCCAGTCCGGGGAAATCACCACTATGCTACACCTTC. The encoded protein is CASSEPSSPGKSPLCYTF.

The chain couples TRBV4-3 to TRBJ1-3, with TRBD1 matching over 7 bases. V was pared by 3 bases and J by 4 bases, with 21 bases of the junction left unmatched. CDR3 length: 20 residues. Germline CDR1 is LGHNA and CDR2 is YSLEER. The CDR3 DNA reads TGCGCCAGCAGCCAGGAGGTCGGGACAGAGTATTCCTCTTCAGGAAACACCATATATTTT. This encodes CASSQEVGTEYSSSGNTIYF.

V usage is TRBV5-1 and J usage is TRBJ2-5; D is perhaps TRBD1 (6 bases). CDR3 length: 15 residues. V dropped 4 bases and J dropped 0 bases, with 13 bases sitting between them. Germline V gene lookup returns CDR1 SGHRS and CDR2 YFSETQ. The CDR3 bases are TGCGCCAGCAGCCGTCTTACAGGGAACCAAGAGACCCAGTACTTC. Residues: CASSRLTGNQETQYF.

This chain connects TRBV13 to TRBJ2-3; 13 bases line up with TRBD2. V shed 4 bases and J 5 bases; nucleotides not matched to a gene: 6. Germline CDR1 reads PRHDT; CDR2 reads FYEKMQ (reference sequence). This CDR3 region has 16 residues. The CDR3 DNA sequence: TGTGCCAGCAGCTCTCCCGGGACTAGCGGGATAGATACGCAGTATTTT. It encodes CASSSPGTSGIDTQYF.

The chain carries TRBV5-4 and TRBJ2-2, with 9 bases that match TRBD2. Trimming cost V 0 bases and J 5 bases; bases outside gene matches: 8. CDR3 length equals 17 residues. CDR1 is SGHNT, CDR2 YYREEE, per germline (reference sequence). In DNA form, the CDR3 reads TGTGCCAGCAGCTTGGGTGCGGGGGGGCCTAATACCGGGGAGCTGTTTTTT. Translation: CASSLGAGGPNTGELFF.

This sequence joins TRBV7-9 and TRBJ1-6; 9 nucleotides line up with TRBD1. Trimming cost V 5 bases and J 6 bases; bases outside gene matches: 5. In germline, CDR1 is SEHNR, CDR2 FQNEAQ (reference sequence). This CDR3 spans 15 amino acids. This CDR3 is CASSAPTGGNSPLHF. In nucleotides, the CDR3 is TGTGCCAGCAGCGCCCCGACAGGGGGTAATTCACCCCTCCACTTT. Full variable domain (remainder filled in from reference TRBV7-9 and TRBJ1-6): DTGVSQNPRHKITKRGQNVTFRCDPISEHNRLYWYRQTLGQGPEFLTYFQNEAQLEKSRLLSDRFSAERPKGSFSTLEIQRTEQGDSAMYLCASSAPTGGNSPLHFGNGTRLTVT.

The chain links TRBV28 to TRBJ1-5, with a possible D match to TRBD1 (6 bases). Per the germline V gene, CDR1 is MDHEN and CDR2 is SYDVKM. Trimming took 5 bases from V and 4 from J, leaving 15 bases between them. This CDR3 is built from 15 residues. The CDR3 sequence is CASSRSQGRNQPQHF. The CDR3 coding sequence is TGTGCCAGCAGTCGAAGCCAGGGGCGGAATCAGCCCCAGCATTTT.

The V gene is TRBV29-1, the J gene TRBJ1-5; no reliable D call. The V and J ends lost 7 bases and 7 bases respectively, with 17 bases between them. This CDR3 has 13 residues. CDR1 SQVTM and CDR2 ANQGSEA come from the germline V gene. DNA for the CDR3: TGCAGCGGGCAGGAGTCCCGGGGACAGCCCCAGCATTTT. This encodes CSGQESRGQPQHF.

The gene calls are TRBV6-1 and TRBJ2-5, with a weak D call TRBD2 (5 bases). This CDR3 is built from 16 residues. Germline CDR1 and CDR2: MNHNS and SASEGT. Trimming pared 1 base from V and 1 base from J, leaving 13 bases between. CDR3 nucleotide sequence: TGTGCCAGCAGTGAAGTTGTAGCGTCTCCCCAAGAGACCCAGTACTTC. As protein: CASSEVVASPQETQYF.

This chain uses TRBV29-1 with TRBJ2-6; D gene uncertain. V was clipped by 7 bases and J by 2 bases, with 6 bases between them. The CDR3 is 12 residues long. From germline, CDR1 is SQVTM and CDR2 ANQGSEA. CDR3 sequence reads: CSAETGANVLTF. CDR3 sequence (DNA): TGCAGCGCCGAGACTGGGGCCAACGTCCTGACTTTC.

The CDR3 here is CASSYGRSGGTDTQYF. The CDR3 DNA reads TGTGCCAGTAGTTACGGGCGTAGCGGGGGTACAGATACGCAGTATTTT. The chain employs TRBV19 and TRBJ2-3; TRBD2 agrees at 9 bases. Unmatched junction bases numbered 9, after V lost 5 bases and J lost 3 bases. Germline loops: CDR1 LNHDA, CDR2 SQIVND (reference sequence). The CDR3 is 16 amino acids.

The rearrangement joins TRBV6-1 to TRBJ1-1; no definite D call. V lost 6 bases, J lost 8 bases, and 7 bases lay in between. From germline, CDR1 is MNHNS and CDR2 SASEGT. This CDR3 region has 10 residues. The CDR3 DNA follows: TGTGCCAGCAGGGGCATCGAAGCTTTCTTT. Translation: CASRGIEAFF.

In this sample, this clone turned up once. The chain has TRBV5-1 and TRBJ2-1; possible D gene TRBD2, 6 bases. Germline V gene data show CDR1 as SGHRS and CDR2 as YFSETQ. The CDR3 consists of 15 residues. V lost 4 bases and J 0 bases, leaving 11 bases between the germline ends. The CDR3 loop is CASSRDGSSYNEQFF. The CDR3 DNA sequence: TGCGCCAGCAGCCGAGACGGGAGCTCCTACAATGAGCAGTTCTTC.

The J gene is TRBJ2-5, the V gene TRBV4-2, with 14 bases fitting TRBD2. The CDR3 totals 16 residues. The germline CDR1 and CDR2 sequences are LGHNA and YNFKEQ. J gave up 7 bases and V 4 bases, and 8 bases lay outside the gene matches. CDR3: CASSPETSGGAVTQYF. In DNA, the CDR3 is TGTGCCAGCAGCCCCGAGACTAGCGGGGGGGCCGTGACCCAGTACTTC.

The chain couples TRBV15 to TRBJ1-4; D gene uncertain. Trimming removed 3 bases at V and 5 bases at J, with 16 bases between. CDR3 length: 16 residues. The germline V gene has CDR1 LNHNV and CDR2 YYDKDF (reference sequence). This CDR3 is CATSSGEGTSNEKLFF. The CDR3 DNA sequence: TGTGCCACCAGCAGCGGGGAGGGTACTTCAAATGAAAAACTGTTTTTT.

The CDR3 region has the DNA TGTGCCAGTACCAAAGGACGGGGTTTTAGCAATCAGCCCCAGCATTTT. This codes for CASTKGRGFSNQPQHF. V usage is TRBV19 and J usage is TRBJ1-5, with D hard to call. The germline V and J ends were trimmed by 7 bases and 0 bases, with 16 bases remaining between them. Germline values: CDR1 LNHDA, CDR2 SQIVND (reference sequence). The CDR3 contains 16 residues. Using reference TRBV19 and TRBJ1-5 for the parts outside the CDR3, the full variable domain is DGGITQSPKYLFRKEGQNVTLSCEQNLNHDAMYWYRQDPGQGLRLIYYSQIVNDFQKGDIAEGYSVSREKKESFPLTVTSAQKNPTAFYLCASTKGRGFSNQPQHFGDGTRLSIL.

The rearrangement uses TRBV19 and TRBJ1-2; 7 bases agree with TRBD1. The length of the CDR3 is 14 residues. Germline CDR1 LNHDA, CDR2 SQIVND (reference sequence). The J segment lost 8 bases and the V segment lost 2 bases, leaving 8 bases of the junction unmatched. The CDR3 DNA reads as TGTGCCAGTAGTATATCTAACAGGGGACTGGGCTACACCTTC. Translated: CASSISNRGLGYTF.

The chain is built from TRBV19 and TRBJ2-7; tentative D call: TRBD1 (5 bases). The CDR3 covers 13 residues. V was cut by 10 bases and J by 2 bases, with 15 bases left in between. CDR1 and CDR2 from the germline V gene are LNHDA and SQIVND (reference sequence). The CDR3 DNA reads TGTGCCACCCATGACAGTCGCACCTACGAGCAGTACTTC. Translated, it gives CATHDSRTYEQYF.

The chain uses TRBV11-2 and TRBJ2-3, with TRBD2 matching over 11 bases. The V segment lost 4 bases and the J segment 5 bases; nucleotides outside the gene matches: 11. Germline loops: CDR1 SGHAT, CDR2 FQNNGV. The CDR3 length is 17 residues. The CDR3 region has the DNA TGTGCCAGCAGCTCAAACCGCCTAGCGGGGGGCCAAGATACGCAGTATTTT. Residues: CASSSNRLAGGQDTQYF.

The rearrangement joins TRBV7-3 to TRBJ2-7; TRBD2 might be the D (7 bases). CDR3 length equals 15 residues. Deletions cut 2 bases from V and 7 bases from J, with 18 bases between. Germline loops: CDR1 SGHTA, CDR2 FQGTGA. CDR3 sequence reads: CASSLERGGLEEQYF. The DNA for the CDR3 is TGTGCCAGCAGCTTAGAAAGGGGGGGCTTAGAGGAGCAGTACTTC.

V usage is TRBV19 and J usage is TRBJ1-1; 8 nucleotides line up with TRBD1. With 8 bases clipped from V and 6 bases from J, the junction kept 11 bases outside the gene matches. This CDR3 is built from 14 residues. Germline lookup yields CDR1 LNHDA and CDR2 SQIVND (reference sequence). CDR3 bases: TGTGCCAGTCGACAGGGGTTGGTGGGCCCTGAAGCTTTCTTT. Its protein is CASRQGLVGPEAFF.

The chain has TRBV5-1 and TRBJ2-7; maybe TRBD1 (6 bases). Germline V gene sequence: CDR1 SGHRS, CDR2 YFSETQ. The V gene lost 2 bases and the J gene lost 4 bases, with 13 bases spanning the gap. The length of the CDR3 is 14 residues. The CDR3 loop is CASSFGQGYYEQYF. CDR3 nucleotide sequence: TGCGCCAGCAGCTTTGGGCAGGGGTATTACGAGCAGTACTTC.

The chain links TRBV28 to TRBJ2-5; a weak D match, TRBD2 (7 bases). Germline V gene lookup returns CDR1 MDHEN and CDR2 SYDVKM. The CDR3 is 14 residues long. Trimming shortened V by 10 bases and J by 0 bases, and 15 bases separated the two germline ends. The CDR3 bases are TGTGCCACGAAGAAGGGGGGGGACCAAGAGACCCAGTACTTC. This translates into CATKKGGDQETQYF.